This TCR beta chain was sequenced in a study of cytomegalovirus exposure and HLA in healthy donors. Vbeta (60) and Jbeta (13) primers were used in the PCR. Repertoires were generated with immunoSEQ multiplex PCR, while TCRdb's copy carries only in-frame clones and drops some. The table has some 130,000 clones, roughly three quarters seen once; the top ten hold around 2%. This clone was seen more than once but under ten times. The sequenced material came from PBMCs. This sequence was found in a young man in good health and CMV-seronegative.

CDR3 DNA sequence: TGTGCCAGCAGCCAAGAGGACAGGGGCTACGAGCAGTACTTC. Translated: CASSQEDRGYEQYF. This sequence joins TRBV4-2 and TRBJ2-7; 9 bases map to TRBD1. The CDR3 runs to 14 residues. The trim removed 0 bases at V and 3 bases at J, leaving 0 bases unmatched. Germline V gene data show CDR1 as LGHNA and CDR2 as YNFKEQ.